One sample yielded the 12 T cell receptor beta chains listed below, sequenced in a study of Ad26.COV2.S vaccination and SARS-CoV-2 variants. Profiling relied on immunoSEQ multiplex PCR, and the TCRdb table lists in-frame clones only, not all of them. This table has roughly 180,000 clones, about 83% appearing once. The starting material was peripheral blood, obtained after recovery from COVID-19. The receptor set was obtained from a human donor who had recovered from COVID-19.

The chain uses TRBV7-3 and TRBJ2-3; 9 bases align to TRBD2. V trimming: 0 bases; J trimming: 6 bases; junction bases outside the gene matches: 4. CDR3 length equals 15 residues. CDR1 and CDR2 (germline): SGHTA, FQGTGA. The CDR3 DNA reads TGTGCCAGCAGCTTAACAGCGGGAGGTTGGGATACGCAGTATTTT. Translating gives CASSLTAGGWDTQYF. Based on the CDR3 plus reference TRBV7-3 and TRBJ2-3, the full variable domain is GAGVSQTPSNKVTEKGKYVELRCDPISGHTALYWYRQSLGQGPEFLIYFQGTGAADDSGLPNDRFFAVRPEGSVSTLKIQRTERGDSAVYLCASSLTAGGWDTQYFGPGTRLTVL.

The J gene is TRBJ1-5, the V gene TRBV29-1, with D maybe TRBD1 (5 bases). Trimming shortened V by 5 bases and J by 7 bases, and 18 bases separated the two germline ends. The CDR3 totals 14 residues. Germline CDR1 reads SQVTM; CDR2 reads ANQGSEA. The CDR3 region has the DNA TGCAGCGTTCGCGGGACGGGACCCAGACAGCCCCAGCATTTT. Its translation is CSVRGTGPRQPQHF.

V gene TRBV18 combines with J gene TRBJ2-4, with D unresolved. Germline V gene data show CDR1 as KGHSH and CDR2 as LQKENI. The CDR3 is 15 amino acids. The ends were cut back, 3 bases at V and 0 bases at J, with 9 bases in the middle. Here the CDR3 DNA reads TGTGCCAGCTCACCCTCTCAAATAGCCAAAAACATTCAGTACTTC. Amino acids: CASSPSQIAKNIQYF.

The J gene is TRBJ2-3, the V gene TRBV7-3; D gene uncertain. Germline V lookup: CDR1 SGHTA, CDR2 FQGTGA. The V end was cut by 1 base, the J end by 0 bases, with 11 bases between. The CDR3 is made up of 16 amino acids. CDR3 DNA: TGTGCCAGCAGCTTAAATGGCGTGGGAAGCACAGATACGCAGTATTTT. It specifies CASSLNGVGSTDTQYF.

The genes are TRBV5-6 and TRBJ2-6; D is ambiguous. This CDR3 is 16 amino acids long. Germline assignment: CDR1 SGHDT and CDR2 YYEEEE. Trimming cost V 4 bases and J 0 bases, with 11 bases left between them. CDR3 sequence reads: CASSTTVTSGANVLTF. For the CDR3, the DNA is TGTGCCAGCAGCACAACAGTGACCTCTGGGGCCAACGTCCTGACTTTC. Supplemented by reference TRBV5-6 and TRBJ2-6, the full variable domain reads DAGVTQSPTHLIKTRGQQVTLRCSPKSGHDTVSWYQQALGQGPQFIFQYYEEEERQRGNFPDRFSGHQFPNYSSELNVNALLLGDSALYLCASSTTVTSGANVLTFGAGSRLTVL.

J is TRBJ2-7 and V is TRBV18, with D unclear. The V gene lost 3 bases and the J gene lost 2 bases, with 11 bases spanning the gap. The CDR3 consists of 14 residues. Germline loops: CDR1 KGHSH, CDR2 LQKENI. The CDR3 nucleotides read TGTGCCAGCTCACCTGAAATAACCGCCTACGAGCAGTACTTC. Translation: CASSPEITAYEQYF. Together with reference TRBV18 and TRBJ2-7, the CDR3 gives the full variable domain: NAGVMQNPRHLVRRRGQEARLRCSPMKGHSHVYWYRQLPEEGLKFMVYLQKENIIDESGMPKERFSAEFPKEGPSILRIQQVVRGDSAAYFCASSPEITAYEQYFGPGTRLTVT.

The chain uses TRBV5-4 and TRBJ2-3; TRBD1 agrees at 7 bases. The CDR3 sequence is 16 residues long. Trimming cost V 2 bases and J 5 bases; bases outside gene matches: 11. Germline assignment: CDR1 SGHNT and CDR2 YYREEE (reference sequence). CDR3 nucleotides: TGTGCCAGCAGCTTAGGGCCCGGACAGGTCGAAGATACGCAGTATTTT. Amino acids: CASSLGPGQVEDTQYF.

The V and J genes are TRBV6-6 and TRBJ1-2; TRBD1 agrees at 9 bases. The CDR3 loop spans 15 amino acids. The V gene end was trimmed by 5 bases and the J gene end by 2 bases; junction bases not matched to a gene: 6. In germline, CDR1 is MNHNY, CDR2 SVGAGI (reference sequence). The DNA of the CDR3 is TGTGCCAGCAGTCCAACCGGGACAGGGAACTATGGCTACACCTTC. Its translation is CASSPTGTGNYGYTF.

The CDR3 DNA sequence: TGTGCCATCAGAAGGGACCAAGGGACCGGGGAGCTGTTTTTT. It encodes CAIRRDQGTGELFF. The V call is TRBV10-3, the J call TRBJ2-2; tentatively, D is TRBD1 or TRBD2 (5 bases each). CDR3 length equals 14 residues. V was cut by 6 bases and J by 5 bases, with 13 bases left in between. CDR1 and CDR2 from the germline V gene are ENHRY and SYGVKD.

The chain employs TRBV11-3 and TRBJ1-4; D is possibly TRBD1 (6 bases). The CDR3 contains 15 residues. Looked up from germline, CDR1 is SGHNT and CDR2 is YENEEA. Trimming removed 5 bases at V and 6 bases at J, with 16 bases between. DNA for the CDR3: TGTGCCAGCAGCCCTCGGAGGGGGGTATATGAAAAACTGTTTTTT. It codes for CASSPRRGVYEKLFF.

This chain uses TRBV27 with TRBJ2-7; TRBD2 aligns across 10 bases. The V and J ends lost 5 bases and 7 bases, in that order; junction bases with no gene match: 11. Looked up from germline, CDR1 is MNHEY and CDR2 is SMNVEV (reference sequence). This CDR3 contains 15 residues. The CDR3 bases are TGTGCCAGCAGTAGCCTAGCGGGGGTCAAAGGGGAGCAGTACTTC. The encoded protein is CASSSLAGVKGEQYF.

V gene TRBV5-1 combines with J gene TRBJ1-6, with 9 positions matching TRBD1. Germline V gene data show CDR1 as SGHRS and CDR2 as YFSETQ. V was clipped by 0 bases and J by 7 bases; unmatched bases: 2. The CDR3 loop spans 15 amino acids. The CDR3 DNA sequence: TGCGCCAGCAGCTTGGGGGACAGGGCCAATTCACCCCTCCACTTT. This codes for CASSLGDRANSPLHF.